The 3 T cell receptor beta chains listed next were all sequenced from one sample in a study of cytomegalovirus exposure and HLA in healthy donors. 13 Jbeta primers and 60 Vbeta primers were used for the PCR. Clones were read by immunoSEQ multiplex PCR, and TCRdb kept only the in-frame ones, dropping some. The sample yields around 190,000 clones, approximately 80% seen once. The sample comprised PBMCs. These receptors were taken from a man aged 55 to 70 in good health and CMV-seronegative.

This chain joins TRBV6-6 and TRBJ2-1, with 9 bases that match TRBD1. The CDR3 consists of 15 residues. V gave up 2 bases and J gave up 4 bases; unmatched junction bases: 3. CDR1 MNHNY and CDR2 SVGAGI come from the germline V gene (reference sequence). The CDR3 protein is CASSYTGTGYNEQFF. DNA for the CDR3: TGTGCCAGCAGTTACACCGGGACAGGGTACAATGAGCAGTTCTTC.

This clone has just a few counts. V gene TRBV9 combines with J gene TRBJ1-1; TRBD1 matches 9 bases. Germline CDR1 SGDLS, CDR2 YYNGEE. Trimming took 0 bases from V and 5 from J; bases not matched to a gene: 14. There are 18 residues in the CDR3. The CDR3 reads CASSVALGQGSGGTEAFF. DNA for the CDR3: TGTGCCAGCAGCGTAGCTTTGGGACAGGGCTCAGGAGGAACTGAAGCTTTCTTT.

V usage is TRBV29-1 and J usage is TRBJ2-3, with 9 bases aligning to TRBD2. The V gene's germline CDR1 is SQVTM and CDR2 ANQGSEA. The CDR3 sequence is 14 residues long. V lost 4 bases to trimming and J lost 2 bases; unmatched junction nucleotides: 4. CDR3 region: CSVVSGSLTDTQYF. DNA for the CDR3: TGCAGCGTTGTTAGCGGGAGTCTCACAGATACGCAGTATTTT.